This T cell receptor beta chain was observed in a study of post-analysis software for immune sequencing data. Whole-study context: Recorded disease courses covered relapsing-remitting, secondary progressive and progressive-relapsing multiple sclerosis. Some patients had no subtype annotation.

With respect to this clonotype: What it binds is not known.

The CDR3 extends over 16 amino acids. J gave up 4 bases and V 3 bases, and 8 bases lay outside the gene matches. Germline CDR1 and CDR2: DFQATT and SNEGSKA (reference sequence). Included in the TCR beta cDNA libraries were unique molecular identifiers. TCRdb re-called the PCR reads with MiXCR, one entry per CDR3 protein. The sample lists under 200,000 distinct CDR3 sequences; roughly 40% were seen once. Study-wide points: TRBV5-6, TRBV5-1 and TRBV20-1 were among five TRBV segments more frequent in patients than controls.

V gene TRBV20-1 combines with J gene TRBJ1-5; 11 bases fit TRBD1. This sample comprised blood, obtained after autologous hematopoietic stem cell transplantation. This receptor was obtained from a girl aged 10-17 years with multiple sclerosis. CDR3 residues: CSASTGTGGGNQPQHF. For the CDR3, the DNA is TGCAGTGCTAGCACCGGGACAGGGGGAGGTAATCAGCCCCAGCATTTT.